These T cell receptor beta chains were read from a single sample in a study of technical replicates of blood from a few donors. The repertoire was sequenced with immunoSEQ multiplex PCR; TCRdb's copy has only in-frame clones and lacks some. The sample holds about 83,000 clones, over 85% seen once. The specimen was T cells isolated from PBMCs. These receptors were collected from a human donor in good health. The CDR3 runs from the conserved cysteine through the conserved F or W. The D gene is left open where the match is weak. Size tells how often a clone was seen (once, few, many) or the class of an expanded clone, and some rows leave it out.

j_gene	abundance	v_gene	d_gene	CDR3nt	CDR3aa
TRBJ2-5	-	TRBV15	-	TGTGCCACCAGCACAGTAGAGACCCAGTACTTC	CATSTVETQYF
TRBJ2-7	-	TRBV5-4	-	TGTGCCAGCAGCCCCGACAGGCCCCTGGACGAGCAGTACTTC	CASSPDRPLDEQYF
TRBJ2-7	-	TRBV7-7	-	TGTGCTAGCAGTTATACGGACACCTCCTACGAGCAGTACTTC	CASSYTDTSYEQYF
TRBJ2-1	-	TRBV7-9	-	TGTGCCAGCAGCCTAGCCCCGGATGAGCAGTTCTTC	CASSLAPDEQFF
TRBJ2-7	-	TRBV7-9	-	TGTGCCAGCAGCTCGGCGGACAGAGGGTCCTACGAGCAGTACTTC	CASSSADRGSYEQYF
TRBJ2-1	-	TRBV5-1	-	TGCGCCAGCAGCCCACAGTTAAATGAGCAGTTCTTC	CASSPQLNEQFF
TRBJ1-1	-	TRBV25-1	-	TGTGCCAGCAGTGCTACCGGGATGGCGGGCACTGAAGCTTTCTTT	CASSATGMAGTEAFF
TRBJ2-1	-	TRBV27	TRBD2	TGTGCCAGCACCGCGGCAGGACTAGCGAACTCCGATGAGCAGTTCTTC	CASTAAGLANSDEQFF
TRBJ2-2	-	TRBV10-3	-	TGTGCCATCAGTGAGTCTAGCAGGGGCACCGGGGAGCTGTTTTTT	CAISESSRGTGELFF
TRBJ2-5	-	TRBV5-4	TRBD2	TGTGCCAGCAGCTGGGGACTAGCGGGGAAGGGGGAGACCCAGTACTTC	CASSWGLAGKGETQYF
TRBJ2-1	-	TRBV28	TRBD1	TGTGCCAGCAGCAGAGACAGGGACGATAAGGGAAATGAGCAGTTCTTC	CASSRDRDDKGNEQFF
TRBJ2-1	-	TRBV5-1	-	TGCGCCAGCAGCTTGGGCAGGGACAATGAGCAGTTCTTC	CASSLGRDNEQFF
TRBJ2-7	-	TRBV5-6	TRBD1	TGTGCCAGCAGCCCCATGGGACAGATCTACGAGCAGTACTTC	CASSPMGQIYEQYF
TRBJ1-2	-	TRBV7-9	-	TGTGCCAGCAGCTTAGTCGGGAGACTAGGCTATGGCTACACCTTC	CASSLVGRLGYGYTF
TRBJ1-1	once	TRBV5-1	-	TGCGCCAGCAGCTTCAGTGTTGTCACTGAAGCTTTCTTT	CASSFSVVTEAFF
TRBJ1-4	-	TRBV7-6	TRBD1	TGTGCCAGCAGCCTTACGAAAACCACCTCCGGGACAGGGAGGGAAAAACTGTTTTTT	CASSLTKTTSGTGREKLFF
TRBJ1-1	-	TRBV18	TRBD1	TGTGCCAGCTCACCACCCGGACAGGGGCTCGCAGGCACTGAAGCTTTCTTT	CASSPPGQGLAGTEAFF
TRBJ1-1	-	TRBV27	TRBD1	TGTGCCAGCAGTCAGGGACAGTACACTGAAGCTTTCTTT	CASSQGQYTEAFF
TRBJ1-2	few	TRBV7-9	TRBD1	TGTGCCAGCAGCATCCTGACAGGGTCGGGAGAGGGCTACACCTTC	CASSILTGSGEGYTF
TRBJ2-3	-	TRBV5-4	TRBD2	TGTGCCAGCAGCCTTGGACTAGCGGGGTCCGATACGCAGTATTTT	CASSLGLAGSDTQYF
TRBJ2-2	-	TRBV13	-	TGTGCCAGCAGCCACCCCGACGGGAAGAACACCGGGGAGCTGTTTTTT	CASSHPDGKNTGELFF
TRBJ2-1	-	TRBV28	TRBD2	TGTGCCAGCAGCCCACCCGGGACTAGCGGGACGTACAATGAGCAGTTCTTC	CASSPPGTSGTYNEQFF